The TCR beta chain described here comes from a study of T-cell reconstitution after alpha-beta-depleted transplantation in children. The V and J ends lost 7 bases and 5 bases respectively, with 18 bases between them. The CDR3 is 14 residues long. Unique molecular identifiers tagged the TCRbeta library. A single record per CDR3 protein comes from TCRdb applying MiXCR to the PCR reads. This table has hundreds of thousands of distinct CDR3 sequences, 13% appearing once. Details on this clonotype: As yet, its antigen is unknown.

Study results and limitations: From surviving recipient T cells and thymic progenitors came the high day-60 TCRbeta diversity observed in some patients. Reported findings indicate that, about two months after transplant, alpha-beta T cells came from several hundred expanded clones, which were derived from non-depleted graft cells. The main origin of T-cell counts and diversity one year after transplant was newly produced T cells.

The sample consisted of PBMCs, mostly from graft donor cells, taken 360 days after TCRalphabeta/CD19-depleted stem cell transplant. The receptor's source is a male patient younger than 18 who had a stem cell transplant for acute myeloid leukemia, so the T cells may come from the graft donor. The chain recombines TRBV12-3 or TRBV12-4 with TRBJ2-7; a weak D match, TRBD2 (6 bases). CDR3 coding DNA: TGTGCCAGCACCCTGGGACTCCGAAATGACGAGCAGTACTTC. It encodes CASTLGLRNDEQYF.